This T cell receptor (beta chain) was obtained from a study of cytomegalovirus exposure and HLA in healthy donors. Whole-study context: Falling in the Caucasian-associated ancestry cluster were about four fifths of some 400 genotyped donors.

The CDR3 contains 15 residues. The V and J ends lost 5 bases and 9 bases, in that order; junction bases with no gene match: 8. Germline loops: CDR1 SGHNT, CDR2 YYREEE (reference sequence). This PCR relied on a set of 60 Vbeta primers and 13 Jbeta primers. Method: immunoSEQ multiplex PCR; TCRdb's copy keeps in-frame clones and lacks some. This table has over 110,000 clones, under 85% appearing once. This clone was counted only a few times. The sequence derives from a man younger than 35 in good health and CMV-seronegative. The sequencing input was PBMCs. The chain employs TRBV5-4 and TRBJ2-1; 13 bases map to TRBD2. CDR3 region: CASSPTSGGQVEQFF. Written as DNA, the CDR3 is TGTGCCAGCAGTCCGACTAGCGGGGGGCAGGTTGAGCAGTTCTTC.